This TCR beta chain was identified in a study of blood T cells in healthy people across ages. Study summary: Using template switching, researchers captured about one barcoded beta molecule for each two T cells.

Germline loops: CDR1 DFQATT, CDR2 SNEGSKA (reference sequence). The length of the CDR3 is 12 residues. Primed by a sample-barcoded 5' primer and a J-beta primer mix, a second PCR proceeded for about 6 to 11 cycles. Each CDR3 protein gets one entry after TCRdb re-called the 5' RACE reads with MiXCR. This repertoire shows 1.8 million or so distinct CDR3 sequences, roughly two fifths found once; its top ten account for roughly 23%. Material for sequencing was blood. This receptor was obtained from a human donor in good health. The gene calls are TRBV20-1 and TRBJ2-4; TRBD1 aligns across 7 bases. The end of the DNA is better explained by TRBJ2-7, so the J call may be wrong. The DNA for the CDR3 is TGCAGTGCTTACAGGGGCCCCTACGAGCAGTACTTC. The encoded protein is CSAYRGPYEQYF.